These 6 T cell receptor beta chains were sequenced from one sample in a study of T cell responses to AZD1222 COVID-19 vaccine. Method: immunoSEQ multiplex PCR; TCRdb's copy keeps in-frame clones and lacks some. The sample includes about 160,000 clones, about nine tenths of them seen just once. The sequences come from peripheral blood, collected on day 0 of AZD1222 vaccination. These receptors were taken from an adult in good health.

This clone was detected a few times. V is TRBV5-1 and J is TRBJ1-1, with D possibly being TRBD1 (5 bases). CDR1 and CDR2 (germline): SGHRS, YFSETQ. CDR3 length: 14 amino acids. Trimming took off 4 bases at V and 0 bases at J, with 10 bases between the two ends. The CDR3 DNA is TGCGCCAGCAGCCCGGGACGGATGAACACTGAAGCTTTCTTT. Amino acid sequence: CASSPGRMNTEAFF.

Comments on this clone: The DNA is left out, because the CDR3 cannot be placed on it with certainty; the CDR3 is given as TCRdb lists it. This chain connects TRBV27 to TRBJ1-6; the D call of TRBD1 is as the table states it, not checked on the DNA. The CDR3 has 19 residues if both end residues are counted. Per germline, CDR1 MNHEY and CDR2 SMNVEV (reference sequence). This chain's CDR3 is CASSSSGQGRRSYNSPLHF.

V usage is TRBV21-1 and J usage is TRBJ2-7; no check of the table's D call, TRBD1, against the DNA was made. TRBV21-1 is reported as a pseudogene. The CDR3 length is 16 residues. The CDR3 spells CASSKDRTESSYEQYF. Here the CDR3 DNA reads TGTGCCAGCAGCAAGGACAGGACAGAGAGCTCCTACGAGCAGTACTTC.

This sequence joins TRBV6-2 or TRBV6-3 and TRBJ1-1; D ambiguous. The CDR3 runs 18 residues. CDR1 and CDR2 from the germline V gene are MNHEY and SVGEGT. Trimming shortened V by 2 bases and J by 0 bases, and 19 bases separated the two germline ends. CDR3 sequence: CASSYHPKRKSMNTEAFF. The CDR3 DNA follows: TGTGCCAGCAGTTACCACCCCAAGCGAAAGAGCATGAACACTGAAGCTTTCTTT.

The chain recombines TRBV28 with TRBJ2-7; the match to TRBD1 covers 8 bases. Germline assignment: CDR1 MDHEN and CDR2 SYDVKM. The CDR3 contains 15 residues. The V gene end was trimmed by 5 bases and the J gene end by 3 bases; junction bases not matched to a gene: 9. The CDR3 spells CASSTYGTGVYEQYF. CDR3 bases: TGTGCCAGCAGTACTTACGGGACAGGAGTCTACGAGCAGTACTTC.

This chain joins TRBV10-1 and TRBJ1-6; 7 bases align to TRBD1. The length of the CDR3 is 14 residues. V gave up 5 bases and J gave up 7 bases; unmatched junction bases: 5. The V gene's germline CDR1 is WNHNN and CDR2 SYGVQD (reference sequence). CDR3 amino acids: CASSPGQINSPLHF. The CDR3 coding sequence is TGCGCCAGCAGTCCGGGACAGATCAATTCACCCCTCCACTTT.